This TCR beta chain was captured by sequencing in a study of OX40 agonist ivuxolimab in advanced cancers. Trimming removed 1 base at V and 4 bases at J, with 13 bases between. The V gene's germline CDR1 is SQVTM and CDR2 ANQGSEA. This CDR3 comprises 15 residues. Sequencing used immunoSEQ multiplex PCR; TCRdb keeps in-frame clones, though not all of them. The sample carries 45,000 to 60,000 clones, more than 70% recorded once. The V and J genes are TRBV29-1 and TRBJ2-2; D may match TRBD1 or TRBD2 (7 bases each). This TCR was recovered from an adult with an advanced solid tumor such as melanoma, head and neck, liver or kidney cancer. The input for sequencing was CD4+ or CD8+ T cells sorted from blood, taken in a trial of the OX40 agonist ivuxolimab. CDR3 in amino acids: CSVEGEGAITGELFF. The CDR3 nucleotides are TGCAGCGTTGAAGGGGAGGGGGCGATCACCGGGGAGCTGTTTTTT.